These 21 T cell receptor beta chains originate from one sample sequenced in a study of T cell responses to AZD1222 COVID-19 vaccine. Method: immunoSEQ multiplex PCR; TCRdb's copy keeps in-frame clones and lacks some. Among around 100,000 clones listed, around nine tenths were seen once. The source material was peripheral blood, sampled 28 days after the second dose of the MenACWY control vaccine. These receptor sequences come from an adult who received the MenACWY meningococcal vaccine as a control.

The CDR3 bases are TGTGCCTGGAGACCCGGGGCCAGGATCTACAATGAGCAGTTCTTC. It translates to CAWRPGARIYNEQFF. V and J are TRBV30 and TRBJ2-1; perhaps D is TRBD1 or TRBD2 (5 bases each). The CDR3 consists of 15 residues. Germline V CDR1 and CDR2: GTSNPN, SVGIG (reference sequence). V lost 3 bases, J lost 3 bases, and 15 bases lay in between. Filled out from reference TRBV30 and TRBJ2-1, the complete variable domain reads SQTIHQWPATLVQPVGSPLSLECTVEGTSNPNLYWYRQAAGRGLQLLFYSVGIGQISSEVPQNLSASRPQDRQFILSSKKLLLSDSGFYLCAWRPGARIYNEQFFGPGTRLTVL.

The V and J genes are TRBV28 and TRBJ2-7, with 8 bases matching TRBD1. Germline lookup yields CDR1 MDHEN and CDR2 SYDVKM. The V and J ends lost 8 bases and 0 bases, in that order; junction bases with no gene match: 6. The CDR3 consists of 14 residues. CDR3 coding DNA: TGTGCCAGCGTAGGGACAGGAAGCTCCTACGAGCAGTACTTC. Translated, it gives CASVGTGSSYEQYF.

The rearrangement uses TRBV4-1 and TRBJ1-1, with D unresolved. The germline V gene has CDR1 MGHRA and CDR2 YSYEKL. Deletions cut 4 bases from V and 3 bases from J, with 15 bases between. The CDR3 totals 15 residues. The CDR3 sequence is CASSPGLSVHTEAFF. CDR3 nucleotide sequence: TGCGCCAGCAGCCCCGGACTGAGCGTCCACACTGAAGCTTTCTTT.

The chain recombines TRBV24-1 with TRBJ2-3; 10 bases map to TRBD1. This CDR3 has 18 residues. With 4 bases clipped from V and 0 bases from J, the junction kept 9 bases outside the gene matches. Germline V gene sequence: CDR1 KGHDR, CDR2 SFDVKD. CDR3 DNA: TGTGCCACCAGTGAACCTAGCGACAGGGGGCGTAGCACAGATACGCAGTATTTT. Translating gives CATSEPSDRGRSTDTQYF.

In this sample, this clone turned up once. This chain links TRBV11-2 with TRBJ1-1, with unresolved D. Trimming removed 2 bases from V and 2 bases from J, with 15 bases in between. Per the germline V gene, CDR1 is SGHAT and CDR2 is FQNNGV. The CDR3 runs 16 residues. The CDR3 DNA sequence: TGTGCCAGCAGCTTAAGGTTTGGCGAGCGAAACACTGAAGCTTTCTTT. Its protein is CASSLRFGERNTEAFF.

The gene calls are TRBV21-1 and TRBJ1-3. TRBV21-1 is termed a pseudogene. This CDR3 is 18 amino acids long. This CDR3 reads CAILEGKSTGGSGNTIYF. The CDR3 DNA reads TGTGCCATCTTAGAGGGTAAATCCACGGGGGGCTCTGGAAACACCATATATTTT.

This chain connects TRBV18 to TRBJ1-1; 8 bases map to TRBD1. V was clipped by 4 bases and J by 0 bases; unmatched bases: 4. CDR1 and CDR2 (germline): KGHSH, LQKENI. This CDR3 spans 15 amino acids. CDR3 in amino acids: CASSREQGVNTEAFF. Here the CDR3 DNA reads TGTGCCAGCTCACGTGAACAGGGGGTGAACACTGAAGCTTTCTTT.

The chain employs TRBV5-4 and TRBJ1-6; D not resolved. V was cut by 9 bases and J by 10 bases, with 20 bases left in between. The CDR3 has 14 amino acids. Germline CDR1 SGHNT, CDR2 YYREEE (reference sequence). CDR3 in amino acids: CAKPLGFFGSPLHF. CDR3 in DNA: TGTGCCAAACCTTTGGGATTCTTCGGGTCACCCCTCCACTTT.

This clone was seen a single time. V gene TRBV3-1 (or the pseudogene TRBV3-2) combines with J gene TRBJ2-2, with 9 bases fitting TRBD1. V trimming: 2 bases; J trimming: 7 bases; junction bases outside the gene matches: 8. CDR3 size: 16 residues. Germline loops: CDR1 LGHDT, CDR2 YNNKEL (reference sequence). As DNA, the CDR3 is TGTGCCAGCAGCCAATACACAGGGGGCGCGGACGGGGAGCTGTTTTTT. It yields the protein CASSQYTGGADGELFF.

This clone was seen once. This chain links TRBV7-9 with TRBJ2-4, with 8 bases aligning to TRBD2. This CDR3 contains 16 residues. Germline CDR1 SEHNR, CDR2 FQNEAQ (reference sequence). Unmatched junction bases numbered 9, after V lost 0 bases and J lost 8 bases. The CDR3: CASSLAFSSGRDIQYF. CDR3 sequence (DNA): TGTGCCAGCAGCTTAGCTTTCTCCTCCGGGAGGGACATTCAGTACTTC.

The CDR3 nucleotides are TGCAGTGCTAGAGATCTGGACGAGCAGTACTTC. Residues: CSARDLDEQYF. V usage is TRBV20-1 and J usage is TRBJ2-7; no definite D call. The CDR3 is made up of 11 amino acids. Trimming took 0 bases from V and 5 from J, leaving 5 bases between them. Germline loops: CDR1 DFQATT, CDR2 SNEGSKA (reference sequence).

The rearrangement uses TRBV2 and TRBJ1-1; unclear D gene. V shed 4 bases and J shed 4 bases, with 10 bases lying between them. The germline gives CDR1 SNHLY, CDR2 FYNNEI. The CDR3 consists of 13 residues. CDR3 bases: TGTGCCAGCAGTGTACAGAGACCCACTGAAGCTTTCTTT. Protein: CASSVQRPTEAFF.

The rearrangement uses TRBV30 and TRBJ2-7; D possibly corresponds to TRBD2 (6 bases). The CDR3 consists of 13 residues. V was clipped by 0 bases and J by 2 bases, with 8 bases between them. In germline, CDR1 is GTSNPN, CDR2 SVGIG (reference sequence). The CDR3 spells CAWSVGGTYEQYF. The CDR3 coding sequence is TGTGCCTGGAGTGTAGGAGGGACCTACGAGCAGTACTTC.

J is TRBJ2-2 and V is TRBV7-9; TRBD2 aligns across 7 bases. Germline trimming cut 5 bases from V and 5 bases from J; bases unmatched to any gene: 11. The V gene's germline CDR1 is SEHNR and CDR2 FQNEAQ (reference sequence). This CDR3 has 16 amino acids. The CDR3 DNA follows: TGTGCCAGCAGCAGTCGGACTAGTCGATGGACCGGGGAGCTGTTTTTT. The encoded protein is CASSSRTSRWTGELFF.

CDR3: CASSVAGVYNEQFF. In nucleotides, the CDR3 is TGTGCCAGCAGTGTAGCGGGGGTCTACAATGAGCAGTTCTTC. The chain uses TRBV6-6 and TRBJ2-1, with TRBD2 matching over 9 bases. This CDR3 contains 14 residues. The V gene end was trimmed by 5 bases and the J gene end by 3 bases; junction bases not matched to a gene: 2. Germline CDR1 and CDR2: MNHNY and SVGAGI (reference sequence).

The rearrangement joins TRBV29-1 to TRBJ1-2; D is undetermined. V lost 0 bases and J 2 bases, leaving 13 bases between the germline ends. CDR1 is SQVTM and CDR2 is ANQGSEA in the germline V gene. CDR3 length equals 15 residues. Here the CDR3 reads CSVEDRGRGNYGYTF. CDR3 DNA sequence: TGCAGCGTTGAAGATCGCGGCCGAGGGAACTATGGCTACACCTTC.

This chain uses TRBV11-1 with TRBJ2-1; TRBD2 matches 11 bases. Trimming at V came to 4 bases and at J to 7 bases, leaving 6 bases not matched to a gene. Germline V lookup: CDR1 SGHAT, CDR2 FQDESV (reference sequence). The length of the CDR3 is 15 residues. CDR3 nucleotide sequence: TGTGCCAGCAGCTCACTAGCGGGGGCTATAAATGAGCAGTTCTTC. It is translated as CASSSLAGAINEQFF. Together with reference TRBV11-1 and TRBJ2-1, the CDR3 gives the full variable domain: EAEVAQSPRYKITEKSQAVAFWCDPISGHATLYWYRQILGQGPELLVQFQDESVVDDSQLPKDRFSAERLKGVDSTLKIQPAELGDSAMYLCASSSLAGAINEQFFGPGTRLTVL.

The chain couples TRBV7-2 to TRBJ2-3; the D gene is possibly TRBD1 (6 bases). V lost 0 bases and J 3 bases, leaving 13 bases between the germline ends. Germline V gives CDR1 SGHTA, CDR2 FQGNSA. This CDR3 is 16 amino acids long. The CDR3 loop is CASSLAPTGGTDTQYF. The CDR3, as DNA: TGTGCCAGCAGCTTAGCACCGACAGGAGGAACAGATACGCAGTATTTT.

A single count supports this clone. The gene calls are TRBV5-5 and TRBJ1-2; D is ambiguous. The germline gives CDR1 SGHKS, CDR2 YYEKEE (reference sequence). V lost 2 bases to trimming and J lost 4 bases, with 9 bases between them. The CDR3 is made up of 13 amino acids. The CDR3 DNA is TGTGCCAGCAGCTTAAGTTCCGTCTATGGCTACACCTTC. Its protein product is CASSLSSVYGYTF.

The rearrangement joins TRBV10-3 to TRBJ1-2; D remains ambiguous. V lost 3 bases and J lost 6, with 8 bases in between. In germline, CDR1 is ENHRY, CDR2 SYGVKD. This CDR3 region has 12 residues. CDR3 coding DNA: TGTGCCATCAGTGAATACCAGAATGGCTACACCTTC. This gives the protein CAISEYQNGYTF.

This clone was detected once. This rearrangement joins TRBV29-1 to TRBJ2-1; the D is unclear. The CDR3 runs to 13 residues. With 7 bases removed from V and 0 bases from J, the gap between germline ends came to 10 bases. CDR1 and CDR2 from the germline V gene are SQVTM and ANQGSEA. The CDR3 sequence: CSATSSSYNEQFF. Here the CDR3 DNA reads TGCAGCGCTACATCGAGCTCCTACAATGAGCAGTTCTTC.